Given below is one TCR beta chain in context. The data derive from a study of monozygotic twins with cystic fibrosis. J gave up 7 bases and V 8 bases, and 6 bases lay outside the gene matches. In germline, CDR1 is WSHSY, CDR2 SAAADI. This CDR3 is built from 13 residues. Generated by immunoSEQ multiplex PCR, the TCRdb table keeps only in-frame clones and is missing some. The sample consists of about 32,000 clones, approximately 97% of them appearing once. This TCR derives from a girl under 10 years old with cystic fibrosis. The V and J genes are TRBV10-2 and TRBJ1-5; 9 positions match TRBD1. Sequenced material: blood. This chain's CDR3 is CASGTGGRQPQHF. In DNA form, the CDR3 reads TGCGCCAGCGGTACAGGGGGCCGCCAGCCCCAGCATTTT.